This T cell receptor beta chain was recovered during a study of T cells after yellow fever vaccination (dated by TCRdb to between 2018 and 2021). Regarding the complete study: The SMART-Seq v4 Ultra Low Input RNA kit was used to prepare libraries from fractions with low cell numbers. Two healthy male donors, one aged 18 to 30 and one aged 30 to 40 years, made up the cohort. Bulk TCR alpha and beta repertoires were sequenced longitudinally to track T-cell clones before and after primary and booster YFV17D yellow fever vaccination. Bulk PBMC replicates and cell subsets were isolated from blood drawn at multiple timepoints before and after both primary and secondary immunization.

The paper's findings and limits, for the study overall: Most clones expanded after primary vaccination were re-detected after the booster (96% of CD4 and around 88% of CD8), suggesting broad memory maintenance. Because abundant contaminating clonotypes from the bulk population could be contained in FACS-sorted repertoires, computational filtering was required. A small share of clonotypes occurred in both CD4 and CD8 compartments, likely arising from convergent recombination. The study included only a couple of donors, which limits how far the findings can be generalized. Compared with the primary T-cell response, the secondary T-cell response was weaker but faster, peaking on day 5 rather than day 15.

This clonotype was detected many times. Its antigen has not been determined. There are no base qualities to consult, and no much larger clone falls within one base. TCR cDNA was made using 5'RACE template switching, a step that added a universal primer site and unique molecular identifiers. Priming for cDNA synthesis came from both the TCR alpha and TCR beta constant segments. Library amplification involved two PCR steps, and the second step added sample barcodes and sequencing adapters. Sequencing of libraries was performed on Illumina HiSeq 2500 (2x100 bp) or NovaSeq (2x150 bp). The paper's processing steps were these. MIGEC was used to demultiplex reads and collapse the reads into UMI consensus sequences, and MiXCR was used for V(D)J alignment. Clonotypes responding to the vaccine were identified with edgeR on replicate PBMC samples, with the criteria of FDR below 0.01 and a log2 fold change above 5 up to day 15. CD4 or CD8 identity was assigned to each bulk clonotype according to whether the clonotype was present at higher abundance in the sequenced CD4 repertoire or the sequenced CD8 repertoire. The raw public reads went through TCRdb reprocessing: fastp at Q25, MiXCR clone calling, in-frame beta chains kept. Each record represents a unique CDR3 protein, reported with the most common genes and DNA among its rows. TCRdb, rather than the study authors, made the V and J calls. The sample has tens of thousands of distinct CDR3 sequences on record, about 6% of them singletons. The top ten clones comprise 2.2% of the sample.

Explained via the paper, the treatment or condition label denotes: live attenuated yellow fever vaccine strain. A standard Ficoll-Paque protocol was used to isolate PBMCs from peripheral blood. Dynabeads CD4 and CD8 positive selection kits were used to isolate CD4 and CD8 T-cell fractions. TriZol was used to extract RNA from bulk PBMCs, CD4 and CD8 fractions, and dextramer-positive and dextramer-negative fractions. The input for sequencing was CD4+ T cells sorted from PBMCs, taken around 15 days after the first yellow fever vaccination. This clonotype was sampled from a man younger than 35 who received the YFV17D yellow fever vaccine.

The DNA sequence is as follows: TGTGCCAGCTCACCAAGAACTACCTATAATGAAAAACTGTTTTTT. Its translation reads: CASSPRTTYNEKLFF. Recombination connected TRBV18 to TRBJ1-4; no D gene is confidently identified. V is clipped by 2 bases and J by 4 bases, and the sequence between their germline boundaries is 11 bases long. CDR1 and CDR2 (KGHSH, LQKENI) derive from the germline V gene. Counted from cysteine to phenylalanine, this CDR3 has 15 amino acids. CDR3 DNA only is kept here, 45 bases in frame from base 1.